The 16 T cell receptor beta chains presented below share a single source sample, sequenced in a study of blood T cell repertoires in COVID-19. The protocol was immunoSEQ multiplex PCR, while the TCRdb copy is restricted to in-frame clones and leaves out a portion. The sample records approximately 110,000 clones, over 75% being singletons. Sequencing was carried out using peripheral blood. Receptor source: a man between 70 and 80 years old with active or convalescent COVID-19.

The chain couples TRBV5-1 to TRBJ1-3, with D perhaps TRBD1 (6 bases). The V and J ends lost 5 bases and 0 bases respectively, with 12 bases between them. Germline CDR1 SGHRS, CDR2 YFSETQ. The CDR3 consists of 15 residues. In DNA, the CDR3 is TGCGCCAGCAGGCCAACAGGGAGCTCTGGAAACACCATATATTTT. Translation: CASRPTGSSGNTIYF.

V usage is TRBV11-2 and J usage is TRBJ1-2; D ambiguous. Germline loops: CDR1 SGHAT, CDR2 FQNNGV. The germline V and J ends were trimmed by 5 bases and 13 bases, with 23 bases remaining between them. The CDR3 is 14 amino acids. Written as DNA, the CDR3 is TGTGCCAGCAGCCTGGCGTGGGCGAACTTAGCGCCCACCTTC. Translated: CASSLAWANLAPTF. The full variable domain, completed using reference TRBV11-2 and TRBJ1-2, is EAGVAQSPRYKIIEKRQSVAFWCNPISGHATLYWYQQILGQGPKLLIQFQNNGVVDDSQLPKDRFSAERLKGVDSTLKIQPAKLEDSAVYLCASSLAWANLAPTFGSGTRLTVV.

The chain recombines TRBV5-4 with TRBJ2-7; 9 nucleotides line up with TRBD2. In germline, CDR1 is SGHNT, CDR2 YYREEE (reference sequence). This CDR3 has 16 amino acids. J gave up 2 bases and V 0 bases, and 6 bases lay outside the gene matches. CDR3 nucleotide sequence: TGTGCCAGCAGCTTGGGTGGTAGCGGGAGCACCTACGAGCAGTACTTC. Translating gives CASSLGGSGSTYEQYF.

This CDR3 is CASSLGAHRKLNQPQHF. CDR3 DNA sequence: TGTGCCAGCAGCTTAGGGGCCCACAGAAAGCTAAATCAGCCCCAGCATTTT. The chain recombines TRBV7-6 with TRBJ1-5; the D is unclear. The V gene's germline CDR1 is SGHVS and CDR2 FNYEAQ. The CDR3 is 17 residues long. V lost 1 base to trimming and J lost 4 bases, with 17 bases between them. Complete variable domain (other parts from reference TRBV7-6 and TRBJ1-5): GAGVSQSPRYKVTKRGQDVALRCDPISGHVSLYWYRQALGQGPEFLTYFNYEAQQDKSGLPNDRFSAERPEGSISTLTIQRTEQRDSAMYRCASSLGAHRKLNQPQHFGDGTRLSIL.

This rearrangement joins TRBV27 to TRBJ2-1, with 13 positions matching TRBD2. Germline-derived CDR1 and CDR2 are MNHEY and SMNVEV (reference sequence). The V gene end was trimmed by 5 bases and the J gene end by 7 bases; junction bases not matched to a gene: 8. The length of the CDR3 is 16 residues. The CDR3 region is CASSIRTSGGPNEQFF. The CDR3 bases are TGTGCCAGCAGTATCCGGACTAGCGGGGGCCCTAATGAGCAGTTCTTC.

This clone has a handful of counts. The CDR3 spells CASSPGLAGGYEQYF. DNA of the CDR3: TGTGCCAGCAGTCCGGGACTAGCGGGAGGCTACGAGCAGTACTTC. The rearrangement uses TRBV6-5 and TRBJ2-7, with 15 positions matching TRBD2. The germline V gene encodes CDR1 MNHEY and CDR2 SVGAGI. The junction had 2 bases not matched to a gene; V was cut back by 5 bases and J by 3 bases. The CDR3 has 15 amino acids.

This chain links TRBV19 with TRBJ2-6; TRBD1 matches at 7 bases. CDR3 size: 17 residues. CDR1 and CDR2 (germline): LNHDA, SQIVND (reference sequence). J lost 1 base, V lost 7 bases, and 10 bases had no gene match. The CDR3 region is CASTPTGSPSGANVLTF. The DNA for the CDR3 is TGTGCCAGTACTCCGACAGGGAGCCCATCTGGGGCCAACGTCCTGACTTTC. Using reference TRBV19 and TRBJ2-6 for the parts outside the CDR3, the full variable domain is DGGITQSPKYLFRKEGQNVTLSCEQNLNHDAMYWYRQDPGQGLRLIYYSQIVNDFQKGDIAEGYSVSREKKESFPLTVTSAQKNPTAFYLCASTPTGSPSGANVLTFGAGSRLTVL.

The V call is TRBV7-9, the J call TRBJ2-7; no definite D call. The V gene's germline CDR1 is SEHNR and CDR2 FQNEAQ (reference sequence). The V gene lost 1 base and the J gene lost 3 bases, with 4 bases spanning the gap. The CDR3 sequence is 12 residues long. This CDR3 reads CASSLVVYEQYF. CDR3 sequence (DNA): TGTGCCAGCAGCTTAGTCGTCTACGAGCAGTACTTC.

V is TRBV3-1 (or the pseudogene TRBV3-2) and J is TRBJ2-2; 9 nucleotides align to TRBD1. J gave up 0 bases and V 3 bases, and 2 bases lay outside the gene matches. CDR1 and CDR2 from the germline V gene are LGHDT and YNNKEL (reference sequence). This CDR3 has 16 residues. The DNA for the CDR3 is TGTGCCAGCAGCCAGGACAGGGGCGCGAACACCGGGGAGCTGTTTTTT. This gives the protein CASSQDRGANTGELFF.

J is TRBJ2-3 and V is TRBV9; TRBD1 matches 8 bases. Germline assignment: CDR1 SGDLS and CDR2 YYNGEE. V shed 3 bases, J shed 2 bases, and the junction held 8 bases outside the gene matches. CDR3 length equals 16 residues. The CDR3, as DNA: TGTGCCAGCAGCGCCCTTCGACAGGGGACCACAGATACGCAGTATTTT. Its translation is CASSALRQGTTDTQYF. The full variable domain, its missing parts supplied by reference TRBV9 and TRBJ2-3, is DSGVTQTPKHLITATGQRVTLRCSPRSGDLSVYWYQQSLDQGLQFLIQYYNGEERAKGNILERFSAQQFPDLHSELNLSSLELGDSALYFCASSALRQGTTDTQYFGPGTRLTVL.

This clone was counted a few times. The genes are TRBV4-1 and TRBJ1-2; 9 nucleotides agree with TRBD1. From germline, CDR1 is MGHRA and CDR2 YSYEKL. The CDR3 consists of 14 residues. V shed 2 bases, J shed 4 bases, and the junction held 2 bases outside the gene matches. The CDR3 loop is CASSQQDRGYGYTF. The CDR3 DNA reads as TGCGCCAGCAGCCAACAGGACAGGGGCTATGGCTACACCTTC.

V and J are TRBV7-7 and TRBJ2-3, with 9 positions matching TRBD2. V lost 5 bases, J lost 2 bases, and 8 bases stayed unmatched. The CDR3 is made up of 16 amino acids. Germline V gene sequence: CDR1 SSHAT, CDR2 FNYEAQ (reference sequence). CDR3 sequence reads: CASSPRLAALTDTQYF. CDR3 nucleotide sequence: TGTGCCAGCAGCCCGCGACTAGCGGCCCTCACAGATACGCAGTATTTT.

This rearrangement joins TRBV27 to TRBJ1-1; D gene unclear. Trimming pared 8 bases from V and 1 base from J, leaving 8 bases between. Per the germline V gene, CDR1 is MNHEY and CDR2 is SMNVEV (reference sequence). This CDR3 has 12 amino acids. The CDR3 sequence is CASGVPNTEAFF. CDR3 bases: TGTGCCAGCGGAGTCCCGAACACTGAAGCTTTCTTT.

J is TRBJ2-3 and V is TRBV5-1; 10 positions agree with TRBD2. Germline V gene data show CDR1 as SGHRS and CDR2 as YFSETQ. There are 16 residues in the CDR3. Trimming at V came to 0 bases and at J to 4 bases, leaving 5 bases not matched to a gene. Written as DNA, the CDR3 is TGCGCCAGCAGCTTGGTTCCTAGCGGGAGATCAGATACGCAGTATTTT. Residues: CASSLVPSGRSDTQYF.

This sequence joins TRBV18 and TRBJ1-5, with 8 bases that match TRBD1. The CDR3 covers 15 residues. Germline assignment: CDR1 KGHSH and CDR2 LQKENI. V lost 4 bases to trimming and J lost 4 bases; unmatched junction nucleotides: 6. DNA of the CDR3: TGTGCCAGCTCACTCCGGACAGGGCCTAATCAGCCCCAGCATTTT. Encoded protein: CASSLRTGPNQPQHF.

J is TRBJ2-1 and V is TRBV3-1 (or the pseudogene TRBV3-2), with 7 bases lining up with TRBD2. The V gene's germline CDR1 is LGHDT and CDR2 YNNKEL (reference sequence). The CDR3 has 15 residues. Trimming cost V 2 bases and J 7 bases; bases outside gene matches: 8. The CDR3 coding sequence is TGTGCCAGCAGCCAACCTGGGAGGGCCAGGAATGAGCAGTTCTTC. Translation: CASSQPGRARNEQFF.